This is a list of T cell receptor beta chains from one sample in a study of blood T cells in healthy people across ages. TCRdb reprocessed the 5' RACE reads via MiXCR and lists one record per CDR3 protein. The table has a few hundred thousand distinct CDR3 sequences, 27% seen once; the top ten hold 29%. Material: blood. The receptors originated from a woman between 65 and 79 years old in good health. The CDR3 runs from the conserved cysteine through the conserved F or W. The D gene is left open where the match is weak. The listing skips clone size in some rows; elsewhere it reads once, few, many or a size class.

J | D | size | V | CDR3 | DNA
TRBJ2-3 | . | . | TRBV6-6 | CASSNKRVTDTQYF | TGTGCCAGCAGCAACAAGCGGGTCACAGATACGCAGTATTTT
TRBJ1-2 | . | . | TRBV2 | CASSEEEGVRGYTF | TGTGCCAGCAGTGAAGAAGAGGGCGTAAGGGGCTACACCTTC
TRBJ2-1 | TRBD2 | . | TRBV4-2 | CASSQDAQREGRGNEQFF | TGTGCCAGCAGCCAAGATGCCCAGCGGGAGGGCCGAGGCAATGAGCAGTTCTTC
TRBJ2-7 | . | few | TRBV7-2 | CASSQATGSPYEQYF | TGTGCCAGCAGCCAAGCGACCGGGAGTCCCTACGAGCAGTACTTC
TRBJ2-2 | TRBD2 | . | TRBV12-3/TRBV12-4 | CASSLITLAGEAGELFF | TGTGCCAGCAGTTTAATAACCCTAGCGGGAGAGGCCGGGGAGCTGTTTTTT
TRBJ1-5 | . | few | TRBV20-1 | CSARGHSNQPQHF | TGCAGTGCTAGGGGCCATAGCAATCAGCCCCAGCATTTT
TRBJ2-4 | . | many | TRBV28 | CASTLHRAANIQYF | TGTGCCAGCACCCTTCACAGGGCCGCAAACATTCAGTACTTC
TRBJ2-7 | TRBD1 | . | TRBV7-2 | CASSFRGQQSSYEQYF | TGTGCCAGCAGCTTCCGGGGACAGCAAAGCTCCTACGAGCAGTACTTC
TRBJ2-7 | . | many | TRBV20-1 | CSAREDYEQYF | TGCAGTGCTAGAGAGGACTACGAGCAGTACTTC
TRBJ2-1 | TRBD2 | few | TRBV5-6 | CASSSFGTSGYNEQFF | TGTGCCAGCAGCTCCTTCGGGACTAGCGGCTACAATGAGCAGTTCTTC
TRBJ2-2 | TRBD1 | . | TRBV6-2/TRBV6-3 | CASSKGDRVLSGGLFF | TGTGCCAGCAGTAAAGGGGACAGGGTGTTGTCCGGGGGGCTGTTTTTT
TRBJ2-6 | TRBD1 | . | TRBV5-1 | CASSSPNRTGGFWDSGANVLTF | TGCGCCAGCAGCTCACCAAACCGCACAGGGGGCTTTTGGGACTCTGGGGCCAACGTCCTGACTTTC
TRBJ2-7 | . | . | TRBV20-1 | CSARGFSPGNTMSEQYF | TGCAGTGCTAGAGGTTTTTCCCCGGGAAATACAATGAGCGAGCAGTACTTC
TRBJ1-1 | . | few | TRBV19 | CASMVARLNTEAFF | TGTGCCAGTATGGTGGCACGGCTGAACACTGAAGCTTTCTTT
TRBJ2-7 | TRBD2 | . | TRBV7-9 | CASSYLSGSLNEQYF | TGTGCCAGCAGCTACTTGAGCGGGAGTTTAAACGAGCAGTACTTC
TRBJ2-2 | TRBD2 | few | TRBV6-2/TRBV6-3 | CASSYPIIVVAGGSNTGELFF | TGTGCCAGCAGTTACCCCATTATCGTGGTAGCGGGAGGATCGAACACCGGGGAGCTGTTTTTT
TRBJ2-5 | TRBD2 | once | TRBV20-1 | CSARDARRGAQETQYF | TGCAGTGCTAGAGATGCCCGGCGGGGGGCCCAAGAGACCCAGTACTTC
TRBJ2-3 | TRBD2 | few | TRBV27 | CASSLSGRAPTDTQYF | TGTGCCAGCAGTTTATCCGGGAGGGCCCCCACAGATACGCAGTATTTT
TRBJ1-2 | TRBD1 | many | TRBV24-1 | CATSDPGTGVGGYTF | TGTGCCACCAGTGACCCCGGGACAGGGGTTGGTGGCTACACCTTC
TRBJ2-2 | TRBD2 | few | TRBV7-3 | CASSSPQTSGYTGELFF | TGTGCCAGCAGCTCCCCCCAGACTAGCGGCTACACCGGGGAGCTGTTTTTT
TRBJ2-3 | . | . | TRBV20-1 | CSARPGQKLASMSTDTQYF | TGCAGTGCTAGACCTGGACAGAAACTAGCGAGCATGAGCACAGATACGCAGTATTTT
TRBJ2-2 | . | few | TRBV5-1 | CASSSLLSTGELFF | TGCGCCAGCAGCTCCCTCCTAAGCACCGGCGAGCTGTTTTTT
TRBJ2-3 | . | . | TRBV20-1 | CSASGPQGRDTQYF | TGCAGTGCTAGCGGCCCTCAGGGGCGAGATACGCAGTATTTT
TRBJ2-7 | TRBD2 | few | TRBV5-1 | CASSLLAGTDEQYF | TGCGCCAGCAGCTTGCTAGCGGGAACCGACGAGCAGTACTTC
TRBJ1-1 | TRBD1 | . | TRBV6-6 | CTSSYRDRATEAFF | TGTACCAGCAGTTACAGGGACAGGGCCACTGAAGCTTTCTTT
TRBJ1-5 | . | . | TRBV7-2 | CASSQRAYQSQHF | TGTGCCAGCAGCCAAAGGGCCTATCAGTCCCAGCATTTT
TRBJ2-1 | . | . | TRBV20-1 | CSARHQGGGRFSEQFF | TGCAGTGCTAGACACCAGGGGGGCGGGAGGTTTAGTGAGCAGTTCTTC
TRBJ2-2 | . | . | TRBV25-1 | CASSGGVDRAPKAGELFF | TGTGCCAGCAGTGGGGGGGTTGACAGGGCCCCAAAGGCCGGGGAGCTGTTTTTT
TRBJ2-5 | TRBD2 | . | TRBV25-1 | CASSRDYLETQYF | TGTGCCAGCAGCAGGGACTACCTAGAGACCCAGTACTTC
TRBJ1-2 | . | . | TRBV5-5 | CASSLGVASGGYTF | TGTGCCAGCAGCTTGGGAGTAGCGTCGGGTGGCTACACCTTC
TRBJ1-6 | . | few | TRBV7-2 | CASSLVAGTNSPLHF | TGTGCCAGCAGCTTAGTGGCAGGCACAAATTCACCCCTCCACTTT
TRBJ2-4 | . | many | TRBV21-1 | CAAGWNIQYF | TGTGCCGCCGGGTGGAACATTCAGTACTTC
TRBJ2-7 | . | . | TRBV5-1 | CASSNDRYEQYF | TGCGCCAGCAGCAACGATAGATACGAGCAGTACTTC
TRBJ2-7 | . | few | TRBV7-9 | CASSLEVEQYF | TGTGCCAGCAGCTTAGAAGTCGAGCAGTACTTC
TRBJ2-7 | . | . | TRBV18 | CASSQKQGSYEQYF | TGTGCCAGCTCACAAAAGCAGGGATCCTACGAGCAGTACTTC
TRBJ2-1 | . | . | TRBV4-1 | CASSQDGNWPVFSGIRYNEQFF | TGCGCCAGCAGCCAAGACGGAAATTGGCCCGTCTTTTCCGGAATTCGATACAATGAGCAGTTCTTC
TRBJ1-5 | TRBD1 | few | TRBV6-2/TRBV6-3 | CASSKTGAWGQPQHF | TGTGCCAGCAGTAAAACAGGGGCTTGGGGTCAGCCCCAGCATTTT
TRBJ2-1 | TRBD2 | few | TRBV19 | CASSGGLALGEQFF | TGTGCCAGTAGTGGGGGACTAGCACTCGGTGAGCAGTTCTTC
TRBJ1-4 | . | few | TRBV28 | CASEAQGKKLFF | TGTGCCAGCGAAGCCCAAGGGAAAAAACTGTTTTTT
TRBJ2-7 | TRBD2 | few | TRBV20-1 | CSARPGGSYGQYF | TGCAGTGCTAGACCGGGAGGGAGTTACGGGCAGTACTTC
TRBJ1-2 | TRBD1 | . | TRBV15 | CATSRARDRNNYGYTF | TGTGCCACCAGCAGAGCCCGGGACAGGAACAACTATGGCTACACCTTC
TRBJ2-7 | . | few | TRBV29-1 | CSVAAPPKNEQYF | TGCAGCGTTGCCGCGCCTCCAAAGAACGAGCAGTACTTC
TRBJ1-2 | . | few | TRBV10-3 | CAISGGADGNGYTF | TGTGCCATCAGTGGGGGCGCGGATGGGAATGGCTACACCTTC
TRBJ1-2 | TRBD1 | . | TRBV28 | CASTRDRALLDGYTF | TGTGCCAGCACCCGGGACAGGGCCCTGCTAGATGGCTACACCTTC
TRBJ2-1 | . | . | TRBV2 | CASRDTGTTTINEQFF | TGTGCCAGCAGGGACACAGGGACCACCACAATTAATGAGCAGTTCTTC
TRBJ2-1 | . | . | TRBV7-8 | CASSLALGLAGRGDEQFF | TGTGCCAGCAGCTTAGCGCTAGGGCTAGCGGGCAGGGGGGATGAGCAGTTCTTC
TRBJ2-3 | . | . | TRBV28 | CAIDSSRGTDTQYF | TGTGCCATCGACAGTTCCCGGGGCACAGATACGCAGTATTTT
TRBJ1-4 | . | . | TRBV20-1 | CSAKGAQGEKLFF | TGCAGTGCTAAAGGGGCCCAAGGCGAAAAACTGTTTTTT
TRBJ2-1 | . | few | TRBV12-3/TRBV12-4 | CASSRAPNNEQFF | TGTGCCAGCAGCCGCGCCCCCAACAATGAGCAGTTCTTC
TRBJ1-2 | . | once | TRBV12-3/TRBV12-4 | CASSSVGNHGYTF | TGTGCCAGCAGTTCGGTGGGGAACCATGGCTACACCTTC